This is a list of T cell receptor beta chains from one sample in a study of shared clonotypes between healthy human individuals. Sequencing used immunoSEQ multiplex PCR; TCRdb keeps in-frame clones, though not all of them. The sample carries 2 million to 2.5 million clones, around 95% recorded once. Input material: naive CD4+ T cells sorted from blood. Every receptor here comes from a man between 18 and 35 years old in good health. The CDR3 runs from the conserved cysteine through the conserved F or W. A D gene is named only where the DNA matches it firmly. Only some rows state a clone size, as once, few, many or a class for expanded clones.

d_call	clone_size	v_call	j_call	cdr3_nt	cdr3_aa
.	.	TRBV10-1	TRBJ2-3	TGCGCCAGCAGCTCCGGGGGGCAAGATACGCAGTATTTT	CASSSGGQDTQYF
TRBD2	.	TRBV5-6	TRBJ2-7	TGTGCCAGCAGCTTGCGTAGCGGGAGCTACGAGCAGTACTTC	CASSLRSGSYEQYF
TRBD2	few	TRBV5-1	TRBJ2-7	TGCGCCAGCAGCTTGGCCACAGCTAGCGGGAGGGAGCAGTACTTC	CASSLATASGREQYF
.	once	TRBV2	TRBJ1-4	TGTGCCAGCAGTCCCCAGGAGGAAAAACTGTTTTTT	CASSPQEEKLFF
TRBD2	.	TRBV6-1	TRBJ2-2	TGTGCCAGCAGTGAAGCGGGGGGGTACACCGGGGAGCTGTTTTTT	CASSEAGGYTGELFF
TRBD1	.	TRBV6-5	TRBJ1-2	TGTGCCAGCAGTTACGTACGAACAGGGGGAGGCTATGGCTACACCTTC	CASSYVRTGGGYGYTF
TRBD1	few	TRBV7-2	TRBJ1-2	TGTGCCAGCAGCTCGTCCGGGACAGGGGGCGATGGCTACACCTTC	CASSSSGTGGDGYTF
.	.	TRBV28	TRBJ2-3	TGTGCCAGCAGTTTAATCCCCTCGATGGACGGGGGTACGCAGTATTTT	CASSLIPSMDGGTQYF
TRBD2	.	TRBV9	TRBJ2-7	TGTGCCAGCAGCCCTACAGCTATTAGCGGGGCGCCCTACGAGCAGTACTTC	CASSPTAISGAPYEQYF
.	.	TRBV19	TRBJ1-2	TGTGCCAGTAGTACCAGGAGTGGCTACACCTTC	CASSTRSGYTF
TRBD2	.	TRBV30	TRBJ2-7	TGTGCCTGGAGTTCCCAGGGAGGGAGAGGACAGTACTTC	CAWSSQGGRGQYF
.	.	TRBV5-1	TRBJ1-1	TGCGCCAGCAGCTTGTCGGAACAAGGCACTGAAGCTTTCTTT	CASSLSEQGTEAFF